Listed here are 6 T cell receptor beta chains from one sample, sequenced in a study of cytomegalovirus exposure and HLA in healthy donors. PCR used 60 Vbeta primers and 13 Jbeta primers. Profiled with immunoSEQ multiplex PCR; TCRdb holds only in-frame clones, not every one. The table includes some 130,000 clones, roughly 80% detected once. The specimen sequenced was PBMCs. The receptors originated from a woman aged 55-70 years in good health and CMV-seronegative.

This clone showed up just a few times. The V call is TRBV19, the J call TRBJ1-1, with a weak D call TRBD1 (5 bases). The length of the CDR3 is 13 residues. The germline V and J ends were trimmed by 7 bases and 5 bases, with 14 bases remaining between them. Germline V gene lookup returns CDR1 LNHDA and CDR2 SQIVND (reference sequence). Here the CDR3 reads CASKGGAITEAFF. CDR3 in DNA: TGTGCCAGTAAGGGAGGGGCGATAACTGAAGCTTTCTTT. Supplemented by reference TRBV19 and TRBJ1-1, the full variable domain reads DGGITQSPKYLFRKEGQNVTLSCEQNLNHDAMYWYRQDPGQGLRLIYYSQIVNDFQKGDIAEGYSVSREKKESFPLTVTSAQKNPTAFYLCASKGGAITEAFFGQGTRLTVV.

This chain uses TRBV10-3 with TRBJ1-1, with D tentatively TRBD1 (5 bases). From germline, CDR1 is ENHRY and CDR2 SYGVKD. V gave up 3 bases and J gave up 7 bases, with 9 bases separating them. The CDR3 sequence is 12 residues long. The CDR3 region is CAISDPGGEAFF. In DNA, the CDR3 is TGTGCCATCAGTGATCCCGGGGGTGAAGCTTTCTTT.

CDR3 region: CASSPGTGGEKLFF. The DNA for the CDR3 is TGTGCCAGCAGCCCCGGGACAGGGGGTGAAAAACTGTTTTTT. The rearrangement links TRBV11-2 to TRBJ1-4; 11 bases fit TRBD1. With 5 bases clipped from V and 7 bases from J, the junction kept 3 bases outside the gene matches. The CDR3 is 14 amino acids. Germline V gives CDR1 SGHAT, CDR2 FQNNGV.

V is TRBV29-1 and J is TRBJ1-2; TRBD1 might be the D (6 bases). V was clipped by 4 bases and J by 4 bases, with 13 bases between them. Germline CDR1 and CDR2: SQVTM and ANQGSEA. CDR3 size: 13 residues. CDR3 sequence: CSVVPTGLYGYTF. The CDR3 bases are TGCAGCGTTGTACCAACAGGGCTCTATGGCTACACCTTC. Variable domain in full (rest from reference TRBV29-1 and TRBJ1-2): SAVISQKPSRDICQRGTSLTIQCQVDSQVTMMFWYRQQPGQSLTLIATANQGSEATYESGFVIDKFPISRPNLTFSTLTVSNMSPEDSSIYLCSVVPTGLYGYTFGSGTRLTVV.

This clone was counted only a few times. The V call is TRBV2, the J call TRBJ2-7, with 8 positions matching TRBD1. The CDR3 covers 13 residues. The germline gives CDR1 SNHLY, CDR2 FYNNEI. Losses at the gene ends were 8 bases for V and 6 bases for J; bases not matched to a gene: 9. In DNA, the CDR3 is TGTGCCAGCGGCAGACAGGGGCTGATCGAGCAGTACTTC. Encoded protein: CASGRQGLIEQYF. The entire variable domain, with the rest obtained from reference TRBV2 and TRBJ2-7, is as follows: EPEVTQTPSHQVTQMGQEVILRCVPISNHLYFYWYRQILGQKVEFLVSFYNNEISEKSEIFDDQFSVERPDGSNFTLKIRSTKLEDSAMYFCASGRQGLIEQYFGPGTRLTVT.

This chain connects TRBV6-1 to TRBJ2-7, with D hard to call. The CDR3 totals 10 residues. Between the trimmed V and J ends, which lost 4 bases and 4 bases, there was a span of 2 bases. The germline V gene encodes CDR1 MNHNS and CDR2 SASEGT. CDR3 amino acids: CASSAYEQYF. The CDR3 region has the DNA TGTGCCAGCAGTGCTTACGAGCAGTACTTC.